Listed below are T cell receptor beta chains from one sample, sequenced in a study of post-analysis software for immune sequencing data. A single record per CDR3 protein comes from TCRdb applying MiXCR to the PCR reads. The data contain roughly 650,000 distinct CDR3 sequences, 55% to 60% of them singletons. The sequenced sample was blood. These receptors came from a girl aged 2-9 years with multiple sclerosis. CDR3s include the opening cysteine and the closing phenylalanine or tryptophan. D genes are given only for firm matches. Not every row has a clone size; where given, it reads once, few, many or a size class.

D gene	J gene	V gene	clone size	CDR3 DNA	CDR3 protein
TRBD1	TRBJ2-5	TRBV7-9	NA	TGTGCCAGCACTACCGGGACAGTAAAAGAGACCCAGTACTTC	CASTTGTVKETQYF
TRBD2	TRBJ2-5	TRBV5-4	NA	TGTGCCAGCAGCTCCCAGACTAGCGGGAAAGGGGAGACCCAGTACTTC	CASSSQTSGKGETQYF
NA	TRBJ2-1	TRBV7-9	NA	TGTGCCAGCAGCTTAGGGGCTATAGGGTATGAGCAGTTCTTC	CASSLGAIGYEQFF
NA	TRBJ2-7	TRBV12-3/TRBV12-4	NA	TGTGCCAGCAGTTTTGGGGTCCCCAGTTTATCCTACGAGCAGTACTTC	CASSFGVPSLSYEQYF
NA	TRBJ2-3	TRBV19	NA	TGTGCCAGTAGTCCCCCGAAAGGGATGGGCACAGATACGCAGTATTTT	CASSPPKGMGTDTQYF
NA	TRBJ2-5	TRBV10-3	NA	TGTGCCATCAGTGAGTCGTCGGGGGGCAGGTCGGAGACCCAGTACTTC	CAISESSGGRSETQYF
TRBD2	TRBJ2-1	TRBV11-2	NA	TGTGCCAGCAGCTTAGGAGGGGCGGGCGGGAGGTCCTACAATGAGCAGTTCTTC	CASSLGGAGGRSYNEQFF
NA	TRBJ1-1	TRBV29-1	few	TGCAGCGTACGGGGTATGAACACTGAAGCTTTCTTT	CSVRGMNTEAFF
NA	TRBJ2-3	TRBV2	few	TGTGCCAGCAAGGCGGGGCTCACAGATACGCAGTATTTT	CASKAGLTDTQYF
NA	TRBJ2-3	TRBV9	NA	TGTGCCAGCAGCGCCCCGGAGTTGGGCACAGATACGCAGTATTTT	CASSAPELGTDTQYF
NA	TRBJ2-7	TRBV6-6	NA	TGTGCCAGCAGTTTTCTGACGGGAGCGAGCTCCTACGAGCAGTACTTC	CASSFLTGASSYEQYF
NA	TRBJ1-5	TRBV12-3/TRBV12-4	many	TGTGCCAGCAGTTTTGGGCAGGTCAATCAGCCCCAGCATTTT	CASSFGQVNQPQHF
TRBD2	TRBJ2-1	TRBV6-6	NA	TGTGCCAGCAGTTACTCGAGCGGGGGGAGCTCCTACAATGAGCAGTTCTTC	CASSYSSGGSSYNEQFF
NA	TRBJ2-7	TRBV6-2/TRBV6-3	few	TGTGCCAGCAGTAAGACAGGTTTCGAGCAGTACTTC	CASSKTGFEQYF
NA	TRBJ2-5	TRBV11-1	NA	TGTGCCAGCAGAGGGACATACCAAGAGACCCAGTACTTC	CASRGTYQETQYF
NA	TRBJ1-1	TRBV5-1	NA	TGCGCCAGCAGGGTAAGGGACACTGAAGCTTTCTTT	CASRVRDTEAFF
NA	TRBJ2-3	TRBV12-5	NA	TGTGCTAGTGGTTTGGTAATCGAAGGGGCAGATACGCAGTATTTT	CASGLVIEGADTQYF
TRBD2	TRBJ2-5	TRBV20-1	NA	TGCAGTGTTAGAGATCGGCTAGCGGGGCAAGAGACCCAGTACTTC	CSVRDRLAGQETQYF
NA	TRBJ2-7	TRBV5-1	few	TGCGCCAGCAGATTTATAGCGGAAACCTACGAGCAGTACTTC	CASRFIAETYEQYF
NA	TRBJ2-5	TRBV4-1	NA	TGCGCCAGCAGCCAAGAGGGCCCGGCCGGCGGTGAGACCCAGTACTTC	CASSQEGPAGGETQYF
NA	TRBJ2-5	TRBV5-1	NA	TGCGCCAGCAGCTTGTGGGGCGCGGACCAAGAGACCCAGTACTTC	CASSLWGADQETQYF
TRBD2	TRBJ2-3	TRBV30	NA	TGTGCCTGGAGTAGAATAGCGGGGTCAGATACGCAGTATTTT	CAWSRIAGSDTQYF
TRBD1	TRBJ1-4	TRBV18	NA	TGTGCCAGCTCACCACAATCTGGACAGGGGGCTAATGAAAAACTGTTTTTT	CASSPQSGQGANEKLFF
NA	TRBJ2-1	TRBV7-3	NA	TGTGCCAGCAGCTTAACTGGGGGGTGGCGGGATTTGAGCAATGAGCAGTTCTTC	CASSLTGGWRDLSNEQFF
NA	TRBJ2-7	TRBV12-3/TRBV12-4	few	TGTGCCAGCTCCCCTCGACAGTCCGGCGAGCAGTACTTC	CASSPRQSGEQYF
NA	TRBJ2-3	TRBV6-5	NA	TGTGCCAGCAGTTGCGGCCCCGGTAGCACAGATACGCAGTATTTT	CASSCGPGSTDTQYF
NA	TRBJ1-1	TRBV12-3/TRBV12-4	NA	TGTGCCAGCAGTTTTCGGGGGATGGGCACTGAAGCTTTCTTT	CASSFRGMGTEAFF
NA	TRBJ1-1	TRBV6-6	NA	TGTGCCAGCAGTTACAGGTACACTGAAGCTTTCTTT	CASSYRYTEAFF
NA	TRBJ2-1	TRBV2	NA	TGTGCCAGCGCACCGGGATGGTACAATGAGCAGTTCTTC	CASAPGWYNEQFF
NA	TRBJ2-1	TRBV7-6	few	TGTGCCAGCAGCTTCGAGGGGAATAGTGAGCAGTTCTTC	CASSFEGNSEQFF
NA	TRBJ1-1	TRBV10-3	NA	TGTGCCATCAGTGAGCCGGGGACTGAAGCTTTCTTT	CAISEPGTEAFF
NA	TRBJ2-7	TRBV4-1	NA	TGCGCCAGCAGCCACATTGGCCGCGAGATCAGCGCTCCTTGGGAGCAGTACTTC	CASSHIGREISAPWEQYF
TRBD2	TRBJ2-3	TRBV4-3	NA	TGCGCCAGCAGCCAAGAGAGTAGCGGGGTCGTTAGCACAGATACGCAGTATTTT	CASSQESSGVVSTDTQYF
TRBD1	TRBJ1-6	TRBV2	NA	TGTGCCAGCAGTGGGCGCGGGACAGGATATTCACCCCTCCACTTT	CASSGRGTGYSPLHF
NA	TRBJ2-1	TRBV20-1	NA	TGCAGTGCTATGGTCCGCTCTTTTGACAATGAGCAGTTCTTC	CSAMVRSFDNEQFF
TRBD1	TRBJ2-5	TRBV12-3/TRBV12-4	NA	TGTGCCAGCAGTTTCATGACAGGGGGCAGCGGGGAGACCCAGTACTTC	CASSFMTGGSGETQYF
NA	TRBJ2-5	TRBV7-2	NA	TGTGCCAGCAGCTTAGTCAGCGACGCCTTTGGGAATGAGCAGTACTTC	CASSLVSDAFGNEQYF
TRBD1	TRBJ1-1	TRBV24-1	NA	TGTGCCACCAGTGAGGGGACAGGGGGTCGTGAGGGTACTGAAGCTTTCTTT	CATSEGTGGREGTEAFF
TRBD2	TRBJ2-1	TRBV29-1	NA	TGCAGCGTTTCCTCTAGCGGGGGGATCTACAATGAGCAGTTCTTC	CSVSSSGGIYNEQFF
TRBD1	TRBJ2-4	TRBV15	NA	TGTGCCACCAGCAGAGACTCCGGACAGGGGGATGACATTCAGTACTTC	CATSRDSGQGDDIQYF
TRBD1	TRBJ1-2	TRBV3-1	NA	TGTGCCAGCAGCCAAGGGACAGGAACATATGGCTACACCTTC	CASSQGTGTYGYTF
NA	TRBJ2-1	TRBV29-1	few	TGCAGCGTTCGAGGGGGGCTGCATCTTGACTACAATGAGCAGTTCTTC	CSVRGGLHLDYNEQFF
NA	TRBJ2-1	TRBV20-1	NA	TGCAGTGCCCCTCCAATAGGGTACAATGAGCAGTTCTTC	CSAPPIGYNEQFF
NA	TRBJ2-3	TRBV12-3/TRBV12-4	NA	TGTGCCAGCAGTTTCTTCCTTAGGGGGGGCGGGGATACGCAGTATTTT	CASSFFLRGGGDTQYF
TRBD1	TRBJ1-5	TRBV7-2	NA	TGTGCCAGCAGCTCTGGACAGGGGCCGTTACCCCAGCATTTT	CASSSGQGPLPQHF
TRBD1	TRBJ1-2	TRBV20-1	NA	TGCAGTGCCAGGGACAGATTGAGTGGCTACACCTTC	CSARDRLSGYTF
NA	TRBJ2-6	TRBV3-1	few	TGTGCCAGCAGTCGCGCTCGGGGGGCCAAAGGGGCCAACGTCCTGACTTTC	CASSRARGAKGANVLTF
TRBD1	TRBJ2-7	TRBV10-1	NA	TGCGCCAGCAGTGACGCTACCGGGACAGGGCATCGGGGCGAGCAGTACTTC	CASSDATGTGHRGEQYF
TRBD2	TRBJ2-1	TRBV29-1	NA	TGCAGCGGTGGGCTAGCGGGAGGAAATGAGCAGTTCTTC	CSGGLAGGNEQFF
TRBD1	TRBJ2-5	TRBV15	NA	TGTGCCACCAGGTCAAAGTTCACTACTGCCGGGACAGGGGAAGTAGAGACCCAGTACTTC	CATRSKFTTAGTGEVETQYF
NA	TRBJ2-1	TRBV29-1	NA	TGCAGCGCCCGGACACAAAACAATGAGCAGTTCTTC	CSARTQNNEQFF
TRBD1	TRBJ2-7	TRBV12-3/TRBV12-4	few	TGTGCCAGCAGCATTGGACAGGGCAAAGAGCAGTACTTC	CASSIGQGKEQYF
NA	TRBJ2-3	TRBV5-1	NA	TGCGCCAGCAGCGGCCAGGCAGTAACAGATACGCAGTATTTT	CASSGQAVTDTQYF
NA	TRBJ2-7	TRBV7-9	NA	TGTGCCAGCACCCCCGGGGATTGGAGCTCCTACGAGCAGTACTTC	CASTPGDWSSYEQYF
NA	TRBJ1-1	TRBV5-1	NA	TGCGCCAGCAGCATAGAAACAGGGATGGGGAACACTGAAGCTTTCTTT	CASSIETGMGNTEAFF
TRBD2	TRBJ2-3	TRBV12-3/TRBV12-4	NA	TGTGCCAGCAGCCCCCAGTCTACTAGCGGGAGAAATGCGCAGTATTTT	CASSPQSTSGRNAQYF
TRBD2	TRBJ2-1	TRBV13	NA	TGTGCCAGCAGCTTAGGGCAACTAGCGGGGGGCCTAAACAATGAGCAGTTCTTC	CASSLGQLAGGLNNEQFF
TRBD1	TRBJ2-1	TRBV13	NA	TGTGCCAGCAGCCCCCCAGAGGGCAGGGGGCGCCCCCACAACAATGAGCAGTTCTTC	CASSPPEGRGRPHNNEQFF
NA	TRBJ1-2	TRBV29-1	few	TGCAGCGTTGAACCGGACAGAGCCTATGGCTACACCTTC	CSVEPDRAYGYTF